This is a list of T cell receptor beta chains from one sample in a study of response to subunit inactivated influenza vaccine. TCRdb ran MiXCR on the RT-PCR reads and lists one entry per CDR3 protein. This table has 450,000 to 550,000 distinct CDR3 sequences, roughly 23% appearing once. This sample comprised CD4+ T cells sorted from PBMCs, obtained roughly 5 days after vaccination. All receptors come from a man between 50 and 59 years old who received an inactivated influenza vaccine. The CDR3 runs from the conserved cysteine through the conserved F or W.

CDR3 length | V gene | CDR3 protein
16 | TRBV4-2 | CASSQETSGNTGELFF
16 | TRBV20-1 | CSARDFQGWGTGELFF
13 | TRBV20-1 | CSAQTGAYNEQFF
15 | TRBV20-1 | CSARGAGGVYNEQFF
17 | TRBV7-2 | CASSSWASGRAGETQYF
14 | TRBV12-3/TRBV12-4 | CASSPGLRADTIYF
15 | TRBV3-1 | CASSAWDRGSYEQYF
13 | TRBV12-3/TRBV12-4 | CATSVGALDTQYF
16 | TRBV7-6 | CASSLLHLTGANVLTF
14 | TRBV12-3/TRBV12-4 | CASSVRGSNYGYTF
19 | TRBV10-3 | CAISEHSAGAKTSADTQYF
15 | TRBV20-1 | CSARVPREVQNIQYF
15 | TRBV7-2 | CASSLGGGGFSPLHF
13 | TRBV29-1 | CSAGTRNTGELFF
15 | TRBV7-8 | CASSSTGGNTGELFF
15 | TRBV19 | CASSTLAGSNQPQHF
16 | TRBV4-3 | CASSQATSGSTDTQYF
14 | TRBV6-2/TRBV6-3 | CASSSFAPVETQYF
13 | TRBV10-3 | CAIRVAEYNEQFF
16 | TRBV5-5 | CASRLGGPIQRNTQYF
16 | TRBV5-6 | CASSLIPGTGGHEQYF
13 | TRBV12-3/TRBV12-4 | CASSLIQGYGAFF
17 | TRBV7-2 | CASSLSRGGRASYEQYF
14 | TRBV5-1 | CASSLDRSRSPLHF
15 | TRBV6-1 | CASSETGGSNQPQHF
16 | TRBV29-1 | CSVEATGLAGFNEQFF
14 | TRBV27 | CASSHEFRVGEQYF
14 | TRBV27 | CASRFLDTYNEQFF
16 | TRBV7-2 | CASRTKAGGPRDTQYF
15 | TRBV20-1 | CSARGGTSINTEAFF
16 | TRBV20-1 | CSARDWTSGIGETQYF
14 | TRBV30 | CAWAPGGPGYEQYF
15 | TRBV2 | CASSETWASKNIQYF
14 | TRBV6-2/TRBV6-3 | CASSGAGGPSEQFF
13 | TRBV7-2 | CASSLNPTYEQYF
14 | TRBV6-1 | CASSPQGDFYGYTF
13 | TRBV29-1 | CSATTGGAYGYTF
15 | TRBV28 | CATLTGAAGANVLTF
15 | TRBV7-9 | CASSLGSGGPETQYF
16 | TRBV6-1 | CASSPTGEAASYEQYF
13 | TRBV6-1 | CASSETQGQPQHF
15 | TRBV7-3 | CASSERGGNTGELFF